The T cell receptor beta chain under discussion was sequenced for a study of CD8+ T cells in alopecia areata. Sorting of CD4+ cells into CD25+CD127- cells (for about 5 patients) was performed. The investigators collected lesional scalp punch biopsies and peripheral blood from alopecia areata patients. RNA, once extracted, was reverse transcribed into cDNA for use as the sequencing template. Sequenced by immunoSEQ multiplex PCR; TCRdb stores in-frame clones only, minus some. The data contain roughly 13,000 clones, over 50% of them singletons. V lost 4 bases and J lost 6; bases outside the gene matches: 10. Germline assignment: CDR1 SGHRS and CDR2 YFSETQ. CDR3 length equals 15 residues. General study points: Possibly because of HLA-related factors, TCR sharing was less clear across patients than in mice.

About this clone itself: The antigen remains unidentified.

This sequence joins TRBV5-1 and TRBJ2-7; 10 nucleotides agree with TRBD1. This receptor was identified in a human donor with alopecia areata. The source material was CD4+ Tregs sorted from blood. The CDR3 nucleotides are TGCGCCAGCAGCCTGACAGGGGGCGAGAGTGGCGAGCAGTACTTC. This sequence encodes CASSLTGGESGEQYF.